What follows are 3 T cell receptor beta chains derived from one specimen sequenced in a study of vaccination effects on CD4 cells after COVID-19. The authors isolated CD4+ T cells after around nine days of culture. As their vaccination, participants received two doses of either BNT162b2 or mRNA-1273. Data came from immunoSEQ multiplex PCR; TCRdb stores just in-frame clones and leaves some out. There are about 66,000 clones in the sample; around 74% occur only once, and about 2.2% lies in the top ten. These receptors lack a known antigen. Sequencing was performed on CD4+ T cells from PBMCs cultured without peptide, taken after COVID-19 vaccination. The source of these receptors is a human donor who received a COVID-19 vaccine.

CDR3 in amino acids: CSVRDRGAPNTEAFF. The CDR3 DNA reads TGCAGCGTTAGGGACAGGGGTGCGCCGAACACTGAAGCTTTCTTT. The rearrangement uses TRBV29-1 and TRBJ1-1; TRBD1 matches at 10 bases. With 5 bases clipped from V and 1 base from J, the junction kept 7 bases outside the gene matches. This CDR3 has 15 amino acids. Germline assignment: CDR1 SQVTM and CDR2 ANQGSEA.

The chain combines TRBV29-1 with TRBJ1-4; D possibly corresponds to TRBD1 (5 bases). This CDR3 is 14 amino acids long. Germline V gene lookup returns CDR1 SQVTM and CDR2 ANQGSEA. V shed 4 bases and J shed 2 bases, with 11 bases lying between them. CDR3 DNA sequence: TGCAGCGTTGTGGGGCTCTCGACTAATGAAAAACTGTTTTTT. Encoded protein: CSVVGLSTNEKLFF.

The chain links TRBV18 to TRBJ2-2, with TRBD1 identical over 8 bases. J lost 4 bases, V lost 10 bases, and 14 bases had no gene match. The CDR3 is 16 residues long. CDR1 is KGHSH, CDR2 LQKENI, per germline. In nucleotides, the CDR3 is TGTGCCACACAGACAGGGGTCGGGTCGAGCACCGGGGAGCTGTTTTTT. It yields the protein CATQTGVGSSTGELFF.